This passage covers 20 T cell receptor beta chains from one sample sequenced in a study of radiotherapy plus CTLA-4 blockade in lung cancer. Some clones are missing from TCRdb's copy, which holds only in-frame ones; the method was immunoSEQ multiplex PCR. The sample lists roughly 120,000 clones, about four fifths occurring once. The sample here was peripheral blood, taken from a patient treated with radiotherapy plus ipilimumab. Receptors were obtained from a human donor with non-small cell lung cancer that progressed on radiotherapy plus ipilimumab. Some clones in this sample may be carry-over from other donors' samples.

This clone appeared once. The chain links TRBV19 to TRBJ2-7; 10 positions agree with TRBD2. Germline V gene sequence: CDR1 LNHDA, CDR2 SQIVND (reference sequence). V shed 3 bases and J 3 bases; nucleotides not matched to a gene: 5. CDR3 length equals 15 residues. The CDR3 reads CASSIGTSDYYEQYF. CDR3 nucleotide sequence: TGTGCCAGTAGTATCGGGACTAGCGATTACTACGAGCAGTACTTC.

The V gene is TRBV6-5, the J gene TRBJ2-7; D perhaps matches TRBD2 (6 bases). The CDR3 contains 15 residues. Trimming removed 2 bases from V and 3 bases from J, with 14 bases in between. In germline, CDR1 is MNHEY, CDR2 SVGAGI. Written as DNA, the CDR3 is TGTGCCAGCAGTTACGATTGGAGGGGAAGCTACGAGCAGTACTTC. Amino acids: CASSYDWRGSYEQYF.

The chain employs TRBV9 and TRBJ2-3; D unresolved. V lost 4 bases to trimming and J lost 2 bases, with 5 bases between them. Germline V gene sequence: CDR1 SGDLS, CDR2 YYNGEE. The CDR3 is 12 amino acids. The CDR3 region has the DNA TGTGCCAGCAGCCCATACACAGATACGCAGTATTTT. Residues: CASSPYTDTQYF.

The CDR3 loop reads CASSLHRGGRQPQHF. The CDR3 DNA reads TGTGCCAGCAGTTTGCATCGAGGGGGACGGCAGCCCCAGCATTTT. The V and J genes are TRBV6-5 and TRBJ1-5, with D maybe TRBD1 (6 bases). This CDR3 contains 15 residues. The ends were cut back, 4 bases at V and 7 bases at J, with 17 bases in the middle. The germline V gene encodes CDR1 MNHEY and CDR2 SVGAGI.

Comment on this clone: One end of the junction is discordant with germline, which a read error may explain. Other DNA sequences from this sample encode an identical CDR3 as well. The chain is built from TRBV11-3 and TRBJ2-7, with D unclear. This CDR3 region has 12 residues. Germline values: CDR1 SGHNT, CDR2 YENEEA. CDR3 residues: CASSHGWASPHF. The CDR3 DNA sequence: TGTGCCAGCAGCCATGGATGGGCTTCTCCCCATTTC.

The CDR3 here is CASSPGRDGYGYTF. Written as DNA, the CDR3 is TGTGCCAGCAGCCCAGGACGCGACGGATATGGCTACACCTTC. The chain combines TRBV13 with TRBJ1-2; no clear D gene. CDR1 PRHDT and CDR2 FYEKMQ come from the germline V gene (reference sequence). With 5 bases removed from V and 5 bases from J, the gap between germline ends came to 15 bases. This CDR3 spans 14 amino acids.

This chain uses TRBV28 with TRBJ1-6; a possible D gene is TRBD1 (5 bases). This CDR3 contains 17 residues. V gave up 6 bases and J gave up 7 bases, with 22 bases separating them. The germline V gene has CDR1 MDHEN and CDR2 SYDVKM. CDR3 bases: TGTGCCAGCAGGGCGATTGGCCAGGGTCATGGCAATTCACCCCTCCACTTT. This translates into CASRAIGQGHGNSPLHF.

The chain uses TRBV7-2 and TRBJ1-5, with D perhaps matching TRBD1 (5 bases). Germline V gene sequence: CDR1 SGHTA, CDR2 FQGNSA. This CDR3 contains 14 residues. V was shortened by 1 base and J by 6 bases, with 10 bases between the two germline ends. The CDR3 reads CASSLVPGSQPQHF. The DNA of the CDR3 is TGTGCCAGCAGCTTAGTCCCAGGGAGTCAGCCCCAGCATTTT. Supplemented by reference TRBV7-2 and TRBJ1-5, the full variable domain reads GAGVSQSPSNKVTEKGKDVELRCDPISGHTALYWYRQSLGQGLEFLIYFQGNSAPDKSGLPSDRFSAERTGGSVSTLTIQRTQQEDSAVYLCASSLVPGSQPQHFGDGTRLSIL.

The rearrangement joins TRBV5-1 to TRBJ2-5, with D possibly being TRBD1 (5 bases). The CDR3 totals 15 residues. V lost 2 bases and J 5 bases, leaving 16 bases between the germline ends. Germline CDR1 SGHRS, CDR2 YFSETQ. The CDR3 here is CASSLRQGRVETQYF. CDR3 nucleotides: TGCGCCAGCAGCTTAAGGCAGGGTCGAGTGGAGACCCAGTACTTC.

CDR3 in amino acids: CASSQLQGANGYTF. Here the CDR3 DNA reads TGCGCCAGCAGCCAACTGCAGGGGGCGAATGGCTACACCTTC. The chain employs TRBV4-3 and TRBJ1-2; 8 bases are a match to TRBD1. The germline V gene encodes CDR1 LGHNA and CDR2 YSLEER. The trim removed 2 bases at V and 6 bases at J, leaving 5 bases unmatched. CDR3 length: 14 amino acids.

This chain joins TRBV6-6 and TRBJ2-5; D ambiguous. This CDR3 is 14 amino acids long. V was shortened by 0 bases and J by 2 bases, with 7 bases between the two germline ends. CDR1 and CDR2 from the germline V gene are MNHNY and SVGAGI (reference sequence). The CDR3 protein is CASSYSGLQETQYF. CDR3 nucleotides: TGTGCCAGCAGTTACTCGGGTCTTCAAGAGACCCAGTACTTC.

This clone has just one count. The chain has TRBV4-2 and TRBJ2-5; 8 bases map to TRBD2. Germline CDR1 and CDR2: LGHNA and YNFKEQ. The CDR3 totals 15 residues. J lost 5 bases, V lost 0 bases, and 5 bases had no gene match. Here the CDR3 reads CASSQDPASGETQYF. The CDR3 DNA follows: TGTGCCAGCAGCCAAGATCCGGCTAGCGGGGAGACCCAGTACTTC.

The chain couples TRBV5-8 to TRBJ1-1; the D gene is possibly TRBD1 (5 bases). Deletions cut 4 bases from V and 8 bases from J, with 12 bases between. Per germline, CDR1 SGHTS and CDR2 YDEGEE. The CDR3 loop spans 12 amino acids. The CDR3 sequence is CASSIGTEEAFF. CDR3 DNA sequence: TGTGCCAGCAGCATTGGGACCGAAGAAGCTTTCTTT.

The chain carries TRBV2 and TRBJ1-1; D is ambiguous. The CDR3 is made up of 14 amino acids. The V gene lost 5 bases and the J gene lost 0 bases, with 10 bases spanning the gap. Germline V gene data show CDR1 as SNHLY and CDR2 as FYNNEI. CDR3 sequence: CASSTLAMNTEAFF. CDR3 coding DNA: TGTGCCAGCAGTACCCTGGCAATGAACACTGAAGCTTTCTTT. Full variable domain (missing parts from reference TRBV2 and TRBJ1-1): EPEVTQTPSHQVTQMGQEVILRCVPISNHLYFYWYRQILGQKVEFLVSFYNNEISEKSEIFDDQFSVERPDGSNFTLKIRSTKLEDSAMYFCASSTLAMNTEAFFGQGTRLTVV.

The chain employs TRBV10-2 and TRBJ2-2, with D unresolved. The CDR3 is 11 amino acids. CDR1 is WSHSY and CDR2 is SAAADI in the germline V gene. The V end lost 9 bases, the J end lost 1 base, and 3 bases lay between the germline ends. The CDR3 sequence: CASVNTGELFF. Written as DNA, the CDR3 is TGCGCCAGTGTGAACACCGGGGAGCTGTTTTTT.

The rearrangement uses TRBV19 and TRBJ1-5; no clear D gene. Germline V lookup: CDR1 LNHDA, CDR2 SQIVND (reference sequence). There are 14 residues in the CDR3. V was trimmed by 2 bases and J by 7 bases, leaving 12 bases between them. CDR3 residues: CASSILPAGQPQHF. DNA for the CDR3: TGTGCCAGTAGTATATTGCCGGCGGGCCAGCCCCAGCATTTT.

About this clone itself: The limits of the CDR3 on the DNA are not certain, so only TCRdb's listed CDR3 is given. The rearrangement links TRBV21-1 to TRBJ2-1; the D segment call TRBD1 is taken from the table without a DNA check. TRBV21-1 is a known pseudogene. Including both end residues, the CDR3 is 17 amino acids long. This CDR3 reads CASSPVGQGASDNEQFF.

The sample holds a few counts of this clone. J is TRBJ1-5 and V is TRBV4-1, with D uncertain. Trimming cost V 0 bases and J 6 bases, with 6 bases left between them. CDR3 length equals 13 residues. Germline values: CDR1 MGHRA, CDR2 YSYEKL. The CDR3 here is CASSQDPIQPQHF. DNA of the CDR3: TGCGCCAGCAGCCAAGATCCCATTCAGCCCCAGCATTTT.

The chain couples TRBV5-1 to TRBJ2-5; 11 bases match TRBD2. The CDR3 sequence is 16 residues long. Trimming took 0 bases from V and 2 from J; bases not matched to a gene: 3. The germline V gene has CDR1 SGHRS and CDR2 YFSETQ. The chain's CDR3 is CASSLALAGGQETQYF. CDR3 in DNA: TGCGCCAGCAGCTTGGCTCTAGCGGGGGGTCAAGAGACCCAGTACTTC.

The chain couples TRBV4-3 to TRBJ2-5, with D uncertain. CDR3 size: 15 residues. The V gene's germline CDR1 is LGHNA and CDR2 YSLEER. Deletions cut 2 bases from V and 4 bases from J, with 14 bases between. The CDR3 here is CASSQQVGALETQYF. In nucleotides, the CDR3 is TGCGCCAGCAGCCAACAAGTTGGAGCCCTAGAGACCCAGTACTTC.